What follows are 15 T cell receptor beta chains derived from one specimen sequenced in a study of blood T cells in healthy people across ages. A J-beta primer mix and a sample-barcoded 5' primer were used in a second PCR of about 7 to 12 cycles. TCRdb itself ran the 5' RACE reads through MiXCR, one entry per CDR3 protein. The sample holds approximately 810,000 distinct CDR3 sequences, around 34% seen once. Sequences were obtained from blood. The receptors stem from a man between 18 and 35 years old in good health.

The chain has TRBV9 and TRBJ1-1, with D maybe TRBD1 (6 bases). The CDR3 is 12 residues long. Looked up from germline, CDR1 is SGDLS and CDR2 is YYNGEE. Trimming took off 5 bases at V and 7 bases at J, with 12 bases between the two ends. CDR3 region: CASRGGGGEAFF. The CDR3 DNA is TGTGCCAGCAGAGGCGGGGGCGGTGAAGCTTTCTTT.

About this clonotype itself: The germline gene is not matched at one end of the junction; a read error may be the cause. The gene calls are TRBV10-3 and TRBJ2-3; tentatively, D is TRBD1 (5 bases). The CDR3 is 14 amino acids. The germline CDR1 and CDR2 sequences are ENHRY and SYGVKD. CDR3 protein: CTISLDRATDTQYF. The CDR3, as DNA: TGTACCATCAGCCTAGACAGAGCCACAGATACGCAGTATTTT.

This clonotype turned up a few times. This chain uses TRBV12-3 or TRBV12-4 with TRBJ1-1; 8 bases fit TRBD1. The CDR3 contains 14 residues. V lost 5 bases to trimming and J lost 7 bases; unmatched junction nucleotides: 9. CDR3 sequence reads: CASSRTGRKSEAFF. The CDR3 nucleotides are TGTGCCAGCAGTCGGACAGGGAGAAAAAGTGAAGCTTTCTTT.

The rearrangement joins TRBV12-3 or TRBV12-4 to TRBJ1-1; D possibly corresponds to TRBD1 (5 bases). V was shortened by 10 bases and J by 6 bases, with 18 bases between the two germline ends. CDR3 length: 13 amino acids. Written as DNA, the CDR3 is TGTGCCACCCGGGACTCCCCCATCTCTGAAGCTTTCTTT. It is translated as CATRDSPISEAFF.

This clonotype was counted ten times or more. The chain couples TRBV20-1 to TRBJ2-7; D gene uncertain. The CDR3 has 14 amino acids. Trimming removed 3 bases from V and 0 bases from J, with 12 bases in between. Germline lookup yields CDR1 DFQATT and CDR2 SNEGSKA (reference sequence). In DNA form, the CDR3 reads TGCAGTGCTAGCCTTTTATTCAGCTCCTACGAGCAGTACTTC. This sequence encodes CSASLLFSSYEQYF.

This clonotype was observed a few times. The chain's CDR3 is CASSLRTGPRGSPLHF. Here the CDR3 DNA reads TGTGCCAGCAGCCTACGGACAGGACCAAGGGGTTCACCCCTCCACTTT. The chain combines TRBV11-1 with TRBJ1-6; 7 bases fit TRBD1. The CDR3 covers 16 residues. The germline V gene has CDR1 SGHAT and CDR2 FQDESV (reference sequence). J gave up 9 bases and V 5 bases, and 13 bases lay outside the gene matches. Variable domain in full (rest from reference TRBV11-1 and TRBJ1-6): EAEVAQSPRYKITEKSQAVAFWCDPISGHATLYWYRQILGQGPELLVQFQDESVVDDSQLPKDRFSAERLKGVDSTLKIQPAELGDSAMYLCASSLRTGPRGSPLHFGNGTRLTVT.

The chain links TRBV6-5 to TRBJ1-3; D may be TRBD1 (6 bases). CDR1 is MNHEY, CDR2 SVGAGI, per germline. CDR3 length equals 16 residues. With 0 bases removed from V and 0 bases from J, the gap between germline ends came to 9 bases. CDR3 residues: CASSYSLGGSGNTIYF. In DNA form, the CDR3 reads TGTGCCAGCAGTTACTCGTTAGGGGGCTCTGGAAACACCATATATTTT.

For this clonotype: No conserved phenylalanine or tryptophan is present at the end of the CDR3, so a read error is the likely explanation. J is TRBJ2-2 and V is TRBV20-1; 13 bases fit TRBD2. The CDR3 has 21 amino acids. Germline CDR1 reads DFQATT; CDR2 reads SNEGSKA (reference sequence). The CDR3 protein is CSARVGPGLAGDPANTWELFS. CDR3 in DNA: TGCAGTGCTAGAGTAGGCCCTGGACTAGCGGGGGACCCGGCGAACACCTGGGAGCTGTTTTCT.

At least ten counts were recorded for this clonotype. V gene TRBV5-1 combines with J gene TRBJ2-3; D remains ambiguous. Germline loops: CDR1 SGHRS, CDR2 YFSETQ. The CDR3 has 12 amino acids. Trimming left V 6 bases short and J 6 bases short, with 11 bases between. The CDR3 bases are TGCGCCAGCATTGACCCTGCGGATACGCAGTATTTT. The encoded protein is CASIDPADTQYF. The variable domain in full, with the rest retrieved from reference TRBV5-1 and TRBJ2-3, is KAGVTQTPRYLIKTRGQQVTLSCSPISGHRSVSWYQQTPGQGLQFLFEYFSETQRNKGNFPGRFSGRQFSNSRSEMNVSTLELGDSALYLCASIDPADTQYFGPGTRLTVL.

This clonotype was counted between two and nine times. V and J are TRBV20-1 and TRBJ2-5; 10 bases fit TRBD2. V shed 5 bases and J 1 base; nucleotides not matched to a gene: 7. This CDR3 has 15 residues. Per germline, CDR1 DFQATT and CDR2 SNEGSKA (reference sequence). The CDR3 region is CSAENRLAGQETQYF. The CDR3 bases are TGCAGTGCTGAGAACCGACTAGCGGGCCAAGAGACCCAGTACTTC.

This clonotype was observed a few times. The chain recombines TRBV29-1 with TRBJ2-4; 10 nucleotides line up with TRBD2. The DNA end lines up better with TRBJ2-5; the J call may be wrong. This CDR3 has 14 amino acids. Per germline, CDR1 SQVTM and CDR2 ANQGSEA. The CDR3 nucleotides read TGCAGCGTTGCGAGCGGGGGGGCAAAAGAGACCCAGTACTTC. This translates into CSVASGGAKETQYF.

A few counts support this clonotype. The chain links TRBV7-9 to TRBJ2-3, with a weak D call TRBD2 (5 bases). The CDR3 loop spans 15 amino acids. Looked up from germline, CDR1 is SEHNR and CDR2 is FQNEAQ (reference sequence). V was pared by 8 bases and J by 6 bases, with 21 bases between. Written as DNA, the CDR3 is TGTGCCAGCTCGGAAGGGCAGTTGGTAGCGGATACGCAGTATTTT. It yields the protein CASSEGQLVADTQYF.

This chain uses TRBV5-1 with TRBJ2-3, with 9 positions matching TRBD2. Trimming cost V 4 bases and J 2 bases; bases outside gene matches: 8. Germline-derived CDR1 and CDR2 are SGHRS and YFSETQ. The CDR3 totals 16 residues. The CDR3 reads CASSRSIAGDTDTQYF. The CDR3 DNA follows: TGCGCCAGCAGCCGATCCATAGCGGGGGACACAGATACGCAGTATTTT.

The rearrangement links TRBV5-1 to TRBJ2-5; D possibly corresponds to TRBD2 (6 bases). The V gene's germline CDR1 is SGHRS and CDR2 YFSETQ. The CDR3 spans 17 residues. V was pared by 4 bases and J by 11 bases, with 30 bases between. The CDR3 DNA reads TGCGCCAGCAGCCCGGTGTTACGGGGAGGACTTTACAATGAGCAGTACTTC. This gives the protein CASSPVLRGGLYNEQYF.

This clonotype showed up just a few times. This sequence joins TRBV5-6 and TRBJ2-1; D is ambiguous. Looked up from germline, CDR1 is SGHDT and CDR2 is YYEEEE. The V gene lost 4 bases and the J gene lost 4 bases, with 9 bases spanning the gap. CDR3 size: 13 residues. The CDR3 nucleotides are TGTGCCAGCAGCCTAAACCAATACAATGAGCAGTTCTTC. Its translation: CASSLNQYNEQFF.